These 32 T cell receptor beta chains were sequenced from one sample in a study of CD8 T cells in ankylosing spondylitis. TCRdb re-analysed the 5' RACE reads in MiXCR, keeping a single row per CDR3 protein. The sample includes almost 45,000 distinct CDR3 sequences, approximately 10% of them seen just once. Sequencing was done on a sample of blood, either unsorted or a sorted T cell fraction (not recorded which). The receptors originated from a male donor with ankylosing spondylitis or in good health (not recorded which).

In this sample, this clonotype turned up many times. The junction does not match germline at one end; this may be a read error. The rearrangement joins TRBV5-1 to TRBJ1-5; D not resolved. This CDR3 contains 15 residues. The germline CDR1 and CDR2 sequences are SGHRS and YFSETQ. CDR3 nucleotide sequence: TGCGCCAGCAGCTTGTACATAGGCCCGCATCAGCGCCAGCATTTT. It is translated as CASSLYIGPHQRQHF.

This clonotype was counted many times. The CDR3 bases are TGTGCCGGGTATTCCACGTCGGGACAGTCCTACGAGCAGTACTTC. The encoded protein is CAGYSTSGQSYEQYF. The chain couples TRBV2 to TRBJ2-7; TRBD1 agrees at 7 bases. This CDR3 contains 15 residues. From germline, CDR1 is SNHLY and CDR2 FYNNEI. Losses at the gene ends were 11 bases for V and 1 base for J; bases not matched to a gene: 14.

This clonotype was counted at least ten times. The V gene is TRBV20-1, the J gene TRBJ2-2; TRBD1 matches 8 bases. This CDR3 has 15 residues. Germline assignment: CDR1 DFQATT and CDR2 SNEGSKA (reference sequence). The V gene end was trimmed by 5 bases and the J gene end by 1 base; junction bases not matched to a gene: 6. The CDR3 DNA is TGCAGTGCTGGCGACAGGGGCCTGAACACCGGGGAGCTGTTTTTT. Protein sequence: CSAGDRGLNTGELFF.

The chain combines TRBV11-2 with TRBJ1-5; the D gene is possibly TRBD1 (6 bases). Germline V gene sequence: CDR1 SGHAT, CDR2 FQNNGV. Between the trimmed V and J ends, which lost 1 base and 2 bases, there was a span of 9 bases. This CDR3 spans 15 amino acids. CDR3 amino acids: CASSLGRGGNQPQHF. The DNA of the CDR3 is TGTGCCAGCAGCTTAGGCAGGGGTGGCAATCAGCCCCAGCATTTT.

The V call is TRBV30, the J call TRBJ2-5; 8 nucleotides line up with TRBD2. Trimming took 4 bases from V and 2 from J; bases not matched to a gene: 3. From germline, CDR1 is GTSNPN and CDR2 SVGIG (reference sequence). There are 13 residues in the CDR3. The CDR3 region is CAWTGLDQETQYF. The CDR3 nucleotides are TGTGCCTGGACGGGACTAGATCAAGAGACCCAGTACTTC.

This clonotype has a handful of counts. The V and J genes are TRBV11-2 and TRBJ2-3; TRBD2 aligns across 9 bases. The CDR3 spans 16 residues. Germline CDR1 and CDR2: SGHAT and FQNNGV. The V gene end was trimmed by 2 bases and the J gene end by 7 bases; junction bases not matched to a gene: 10. CDR3 nucleotide sequence: TGTGCCAGCAGCTTAAATGCGGGGGGGTACGGTCATACGCAGTATTTT. It codes for CASSLNAGGYGHTQYF. Together with reference TRBV11-2 and TRBJ2-3, the CDR3 gives the full variable domain: EAGVAQSPRYKIIEKRQSVAFWCNPISGHATLYWYQQILGQGPKLLIQFQNNGVVDDSQLPKDRFSAERLKGVDSTLKIQPAKLEDSAVYLCASSLNAGGYGHTQYFGPGTRLTVL.

This clonotype was detected a few times. J is TRBJ1-2 and V is TRBV12-5; 10 bases are shared with TRBD1. The germline V gene has CDR1 LGHNT and CDR2 FRNRAP. The CDR3 spans 15 residues. The ends lost 1 base at V and 3 bases at J; junction bases unmatched: 2. The CDR3 DNA reads TGTGCTAGTGGTTTGGGGGACAGGGGTGACTATGGCTACACCTTC. Translating it yields CASGLGDRGDYGYTF.

This clonotype has just one count. This sequence joins TRBV5-4 and TRBJ2-1; 7 bases are shared with TRBD1. Germline V gene lookup returns CDR1 SGHNT and CDR2 YYREEE (reference sequence). Trimming removed 4 bases from V and 6 bases from J; junction bases left unmatched: 7. The length of the CDR3 is 14 residues. The CDR3 DNA sequence: TGTGCCAGCAGCCCCCGGACAGGAAGCAATGAGCAGTTCTTC. Translated, it gives CASSPRTGSNEQFF.

This clonotype was found many times. The V gene is TRBV12-3 or TRBV12-4, the J gene TRBJ2-3; 11 bases are shared with TRBD2. V lost 5 bases, J lost 6 bases, and 10 bases stayed unmatched. This CDR3 is built from 16 residues. CDR3 coding DNA: TGTGCCAGCAGTCCGGAGCGACTAGCGGGGACGGATACGCAGTATTTT. It codes for CASSPERLAGTDTQYF.

This clonotype was picked up many times. This chain uses TRBV5-1 with TRBJ2-1; 10 positions agree with TRBD2. This CDR3 is built from 15 residues. CDR1 and CDR2 from the germline V gene are SGHRS and YFSETQ. V trimming: 4 bases; J trimming: 3 bases; junction bases outside the gene matches: 4. The CDR3 region has the DNA TGCGCCAGCAGCCTAACTAGCGGGGACTACAATGAGCAGTTCTTC. It is translated as CASSLTSGDYNEQFF.

This clonotype was seen only a few times. This rearrangement joins TRBV12-3 or TRBV12-4 to TRBJ2-6; unclear D gene. The CDR3 has 14 amino acids. V was pared by 5 bases and J by 3 bases, with 8 bases between. The CDR3 DNA reads as TGTGCCAGCAGTAAGATCAATGGGGCCAACGTCCTGACTTTC. Encoded protein: CASSKINGANVLTF.

This clonotype showed up many times. V gene TRBV12-3 or TRBV12-4 combines with J gene TRBJ2-5; a weak D match, TRBD2 (5 bases). Trimming shortened V by 5 bases and J by 7 bases, and 11 bases separated the two germline ends. This CDR3 contains 12 residues. In nucleotides, the CDR3 is TGTGCCAGCAGTCCAGCGGACCGGACCCAGTACTTC. This translates into CASSPADRTQYF.

With respect to this clonotype: Germline and junction disagree at one end, which may indicate a read error. The V gene is TRBV6-2 or TRBV6-3, the J gene TRBJ2-7; D is possibly TRBD1 (7 bases). The CDR3 covers 15 residues. Germline CDR1 MNHEY, CDR2 SVGEGT. The CDR3 here is CTSSPGDRELYEQYF. The CDR3 DNA is TGTACCAGCAGCCCGGGGGACAGAGAGTTATACGAGCAGTACTTC.

This clonotype has more than one count but fewer than ten. The chain uses TRBV5-4 and TRBJ2-7; the D is unclear. V was shortened by 5 bases and J by 0 bases, with 9 bases between the two germline ends. The CDR3 loop spans 13 amino acids. The germline V gene encodes CDR1 SGHNT and CDR2 YYREEE (reference sequence). For the CDR3, the DNA is TGTGCCAGCAGAGGTGGGTCCTCCTACGAGCAGTACTTC. As protein: CASRGGSSYEQYF.

This clonotype has at least ten counts. The gene calls are TRBV12-3 or TRBV12-4 and TRBJ2-7; no clear D gene. CDR3 length equals 14 residues. Between the trimmed V and J ends, which lost 2 bases and 3 bases, there was a span of 11 bases. The CDR3 nucleotides read TGTGCCAGCAGTTTAATGGGTGCCCTCTACGAGCAGTACTTC. Translating gives CASSLMGALYEQYF.

This clonotype was seen a handful of times. This CDR3 reads CASSQDPRGKNQPQHF. The DNA for the CDR3 is TGCGCCAGCAGCCAAGACCCACGGGGCAAGAATCAGCCCCAGCATTTT. The genes are TRBV4-1 and TRBJ1-5; TRBD1 might be the D (5 bases). Per the germline V gene, CDR1 is MGHRA and CDR2 is YSYEKL. The CDR3 length is 16 residues. The germline V and J ends were trimmed by 0 bases and 4 bases, with 13 bases remaining between them.

This clonotype appeared many times. This chain connects TRBV24-1 to TRBJ1-3; D is unresolved. The germline V gene encodes CDR1 KGHDR and CDR2 SFDVKD. The CDR3 covers 12 residues. The V end was cut by 3 bases, the J end by 4 bases, with 3 bases between. The CDR3 is CATSDEGNTIYF. For the CDR3, the DNA is TGTGCCACCAGTGATGAGGGAAACACCATATATTTT.

This clonotype was observed at least ten times. The chain carries TRBV6-5 and TRBJ1-6; D remains ambiguous. V lost 2 bases and J 7 bases, leaving 15 bases between the germline ends. The CDR3 loop spans 16 amino acids. Germline-derived CDR1 and CDR2 are MNHEY and SVGAGI. CDR3 sequence (DNA): TGTGCCAGCAGTTACGGCGAGCCCCACGGGAATTCACCCCTCCACTTT. Translating it yields CASSYGEPHGNSPLHF.

This clonotype was found many times. This sequence joins TRBV10-3 and TRBJ1-4; 8 bases are a match to TRBD1. This CDR3 region has 13 residues. V lost 6 bases, J lost 7 bases, and 4 bases stayed unmatched. Per the germline V gene, CDR1 is ENHRY and CDR2 is SYGVKD. The CDR3 DNA reads as TGTGCCATCAGGGGACAGGAGGGTGAAAAACTGTTTTTT. Its protein is CAIRGQEGEKLFF.

In regard to this clonotype: This may come from a read error, since a much larger clone is one base off. V is TRBV19 and J is TRBJ2-4; D possibly uses TRBD1 or TRBD2 (5 bases each). Germline-derived CDR1 and CDR2 are LNHDA and SQIVND (reference sequence). V shed 6 bases and J shed 9 bases, with 18 bases lying between them. The CDR3 has 14 amino acids. The CDR3 bases are TGTGCCAGTAGGCTACAGGTGGCCGAGGGCATTCAGTACTTC. It encodes CASRLQVAEGIQYF. The full variable domain, in which reference TRBV19 and TRBJ2-4 provide the parts outside the CDR3, is DGGITQSPKYLFRKEGQNVTLSCEQNLNHDAMYWYRQDPGQGLRLIYYSQIVNDFQKGDIAEGYSVSREKKESFPLTVTSAQKNPTAFYLCASRLQVAEGIQYFGAGTRLSVL.

This clonotype appeared many times. This chain connects TRBV5-1 to TRBJ2-1; 8 bases map to TRBD2. This CDR3 spans 16 amino acids. CDR1 is SGHRS, CDR2 YFSETQ, per germline. V lost 0 bases, J lost 1 base, and 3 bases stayed unmatched. The CDR3 loop is CASSLVGGGSYNEQFF. In DNA form, the CDR3 reads TGCGCCAGCAGCTTGGTCGGGGGGGGTTCCTACAATGAGCAGTTCTTC.

The gene calls are TRBV15 and TRBJ1-1; 8 bases match TRBD1. The CDR3 is made up of 18 amino acids. Germline loops: CDR1 LNHNV, CDR2 YYDKDF (reference sequence). J gave up 11 bases and V 0 bases, and 20 bases lay outside the gene matches. CDR3 in DNA: TGTGCCACCAGCAGAGATGGAGGACAGGGCGAAGGGGCCAGAAGGGCTTTCTTT. It encodes CATSRDGGQGEGARRAFF.

This clonotype was observed many times. CDR3 loop: CASSFSGPPYEQYF. The CDR3 region has the DNA TGTGCCAGCAGCTTTAGCGGGCCTCCCTACGAGCAGTACTTC. The V and J genes are TRBV7-9 and TRBJ2-7; 7 bases are shared with TRBD2. With V trimmed by 3 bases and J by 2 bases, 4 bases remained unmatched. The germline CDR1 and CDR2 sequences are SEHNR and FQNEAQ (reference sequence). The CDR3 sequence is 14 residues long.

Comment on this clonotype: One base away lies a much larger clone, so this may be a sequencing read error. This chain connects TRBV6-5 to TRBJ1-2, with a possible D match to TRBD1 (6 bases). Germline CDR1 is MNHEY and CDR2 is SVGAGI. The CDR3 is 13 residues long. Here the CDR3 reads CVSTLGHYYGYTF. The DNA for the CDR3 is TGTGTCAGCACGTTGGGACACTACTATGGCTACACCTTC.

The table lists this clonotype with many counts. The chain combines TRBV11-2 with TRBJ1-1, with 7 bases that match TRBD1. CDR1 SGHAT and CDR2 FQNNGV come from the germline V gene. V lost 7 bases and J lost 3; bases outside the gene matches: 5. There are 13 residues in the CDR3. The CDR3 DNA sequence: TGTGCCAGCAATGGACAGGCGCACACTGAAGCTTTCTTT. Protein: CASNGQAHTEAFF.

The chain carries TRBV19 and TRBJ2-3; D is possibly TRBD2 (7 bases). CDR3 length: 15 amino acids. The germline V gene has CDR1 LNHDA and CDR2 SQIVND (reference sequence). V was cut by 7 bases and J by 1 base, with 15 bases left in between. CDR3 in amino acids: CASMSGGFGTDTQYF. In DNA form, the CDR3 reads TGTGCCAGTATGTCGGGGGGCTTCGGCACAGATACGCAGTATTTT.

This clonotype was seen only a few times. The chain combines TRBV9 with TRBJ2-1; D remains unclear. The germline V gene has CDR1 SGDLS and CDR2 YYNGEE. The CDR3 runs 16 residues. V lost 5 bases, J lost 0 bases, and 15 bases lay in between. The CDR3 spells CASRGMRPSSYNEQFF. CDR3 DNA: TGTGCCAGCAGGGGAATGCGGCCGAGCTCCTACAATGAGCAGTTCTTC.

In its sample, this clonotype was seen once. This sequence joins TRBV13 and TRBJ2-7; 7 bases map to TRBD1. V lost 3 bases, J lost 2 bases, and 10 bases stayed unmatched. There are 16 residues in the CDR3. CDR1 PRHDT and CDR2 FYEKMQ come from the germline V gene (reference sequence). Written as DNA, the CDR3 is TGTGCCAGCAGCTTTCGACAGGGCCAGAGACCCTACGAGCAGTACTTC. Its translation is CASSFRQGQRPYEQYF.

This clonotype showed up just a few times. The V call is TRBV5-1, the J call TRBJ2-5, with D unclear. The CDR3 length is 11 residues. CDR1 is SGHRS, CDR2 YFSETQ, per germline. Deletions cut 1 base from V and 5 bases from J, with 3 bases between. The CDR3 DNA reads TGCGCCAGCAGCTTGTACGAGACCCAGTACTTC. It translates to CASSLYETQYF.

This clonotype was seen only a few times. The chain couples TRBV12-3 or TRBV12-4 to TRBJ2-6; D not certain. The CDR3 loop spans 15 amino acids. Trimming took 3 bases from V and 0 from J, leaving 6 bases between them. CDR3 nucleotides: TGTGCCAGCAGTTTTTCGGCCTCTGGGGCCAACGTCCTGACTTTC. Residues: CASSFSASGANVLTF.

This clonotype was observed at least ten times. V and J are TRBV12-3 or TRBV12-4 and TRBJ2-3; D is possibly TRBD2 (5 bases). Trimming stripped 1 base from V and 6 bases from J, with 14 bases between. The CDR3 has 15 amino acids. CDR3 bases: TGTGCCAGCAGTTTAGGTCTTTCTGGAGGTGATACGCAGTATTTT. It specifies CASSLGLSGGDTQYF.

This clonotype was detected only a few times. The CDR3 nucleotides read TGTGCCAGCAGCTTACCGAGCGGGGGGACTACGAACACCGGGGAGCTGTTTTTT. Residues: CASSLPSGGTTNTGELFF. This chain links TRBV7-9 with TRBJ2-2; 9 bases match TRBD2. V was clipped by 2 bases and J by 0 bases; unmatched bases: 7. This CDR3 has 18 residues. Germline V gene lookup returns CDR1 SEHNR and CDR2 FQNEAQ (reference sequence). Full variable domain (remainder filled in from reference TRBV7-9 and TRBJ2-2): DTGVSQNPRHKITKRGQNVTFRCDPISEHNRLYWYRQTLGQGPEFLTYFQNEAQLEKSRLLSDRFSAERPKGSFSTLEIQRTEQGDSAMYLCASSLPSGGTTNTGELFFGEGSRLTVL.